The rows below give T cell receptor beta chains drawn from one sample of a study of T cell changes during pregnancy in multiple sclerosis. Clones were sequenced by immunoSEQ multiplex PCR, and TCRdb holds only the in-frame ones, with some missing. The sample lists some 40,000 clones, about 95% seen once, with less than 2% in the top ten. This material consisted of peripheral blood, taken in the third trimester of pregnancy. Receptor source: a female donor with multiple sclerosis, enrolled in a pregnancy study. Each CDR3 is given with its conserved first and last residue. Each record gives: clone size, D gene, J gene, V gene, CDR3 DNA, CDR3 protein. A D gene is named only where the DNA matches it firmly. A clone size is listed for some rows: how often the clone was seen (once, few, many), or a class if it is expanded.

>NA|NA|TRBJ2-3|TRBV20-1
TGCAGTGCTAGCCTCCCCGATACGCAGTATTTT
CSASLPDTQYF
>once|NA|TRBJ1-1|TRBV7-2
TGTGCCAGCAGCTTAACTGAGGGAAACACTGAAGCTTTCTTT
CASSLTEGNTEAFF
>NA|NA|TRBJ2-3|TRBV14
TGTGCCAGCAGCCAAGATCTCCCAGGGGTGGGCACAGATACGCAGTATTTT
CASSQDLPGVGTDTQYF
>NA|NA|TRBJ1-3|TRBV6-6
TGTGCCAGCAGCGCCTTGTGGGGCCACACCATATATTTT
CASSALWGHTIYF
>NA|TRBD1|TRBJ2-3|TRBV19
TGTGCCAGTAGTATTCCTGGACAGGGCACAGATACGCAGTATTTT
CASSIPGQGTDTQYF
>NA|NA|TRBJ2-3|TRBV7-2
TGTGCCAGCAGCTTAACCCCTCTACGAGATACGCAGTATTTT
CASSLTPLRDTQYF
>NA|TRBD1|TRBJ2-2|TRBV11-3
TGTGCCAGCAGCTTAGACACCGGGACAGGGAACACCGGGGAGCTGTTTTTT
CASSLDTGTGNTGELFF
>once|NA|TRBJ1-3|TRBV5-6
TGTGCCAGCAGCTTTTCAGGAAACACCATATATTTT
CASSFSGNTIYF
>NA|NA|TRBJ2-5|TRBV9
TGTGCCAGCAGCGTAGGCGGGGTCCAAGAGACCCAGTACTTC
CASSVGGVQETQYF
>once|NA|TRBJ1-5|TRBV18
TGTGCCAGCTCACCGGAGGCAGTGGCGAAGCCCCAGCATTTT
CASSPEAVAKPQHF
>NA|NA|TRBJ2-7|TRBV18
TGTGCCAGCTCACCCCGGACGACTATATCCTACGAGCAGTACTTC
CASSPRTTISYEQYF
>NA|NA|TRBJ2-2|TRBV7-9
TGTGCCAGCAGCTTAGCGGGAGCGGTCGGGGAGCTGTTTTTT
CASSLAGAVGELFF
>NA|NA|TRBJ2-7|TRBV19
TGTGCCAGTAGTGCCGGGACAAAAGGACTCGAGCAGTACTTC
CASSAGTKGLEQYF
>NA|TRBD1|TRBJ1-1|TRBV5-1
TGCGCCAGCAGCCCTACTTCCGGGACAGTTTACGCTGAAGCTTTCTTT
CASSPTSGTVYAEAFF
>NA|TRBD2|TRBJ2-7|TRBV5-4
TGTGCCAGCAGCTCCCCCGGGGGGGCCTACGAGCAGTACTTC
CASSSPGGAYEQYF
>NA|NA|TRBJ2-7|TRBV7-2
TGTGCCAGCAGCTCTGGGGGGGCCGAGCAGTACTTC
CASSSGGAEQYF
>NA|NA|TRBJ2-2|TRBV11-2
TGTGCCAGCAGCTTTCTACGGGGGGCCCCCCGGGCCGGGGAGCTGTTTTTT
CASSFLRGAPRAGELFF
>NA|NA|TRBJ1-1|TRBV5-5
TGTGCCAGCAGCTTGGGTTACAGAATGAACACTGAAGCTTTCTTT
CASSLGYRMNTEAFF
>NA|NA|TRBJ1-2|TRBV5-4
TGTGCCAGCAGCCAGGATGTGACGAATTATGGCTACACCTTC
CASSQDVTNYGYTF
>NA|TRBD1|TRBJ2-7|TRBV11-3
TGTGCCAGCAGTTCCCCGGGACAGGGCTCCTACGAGCAGTACTTC
CASSSPGQGSYEQYF
>NA|NA|TRBJ2-3|TRBV13
TGTGCCAGCAGCGGGTCTGGGGGGAGCAATATGAATACGCAGTATTTT
CASSGSGGSNMNTQYF
>NA|TRBD2|TRBJ2-7|TRBV14
TGTGCCAGCAGCCAACACTGGGGAGGGGACTACGAGCAGTACTTC
CASSQHWGGDYEQYF
>NA|NA|TRBJ1-6|TRBV6-6
TGTGCCAGCAGTTACAAGGGGATGTCACCCCTCCACTTT
CASSYKGMSPLHF
>NA|TRBD2|TRBJ2-3|TRBV4-3
TGCGCCAGCAGCCCAACCCCACTAGCGGGGGGATCAGATACGCAGTATTTT
CASSPTPLAGGSDTQYF
>NA|TRBD2|TRBJ2-3|TRBV7-3
TGTGCCAGCAGCCGAGGGTCGCGGGAGGCAACAGATACGCAGTATTTT
CASSRGSREATDTQYF
>NA|TRBD2|TRBJ2-3|TRBV11-2
TGTGCCAGCAGCTTATGGACTAGCGGCACAGATACGCAGTATTTT
CASSLWTSGTDTQYF
>NA|TRBD1|TRBJ1-1|TRBV28
TGTGCCAGCAGGGAAGGACAGGGACCCGAAGCTTTCTTT
CASREGQGPEAFF
>NA|TRBD2|TRBJ2-1|TRBV6-5
TGTGCCAGCAGGGGGAGCGGGGACTTCAGTGAGCAGTTCTTC
CASRGSGDFSEQFF
>NA|NA|TRBJ2-1|TRBV4-3
TGCGCCAGCAGTGGGGGGTCCCCTGAGCAGTTCTTC
CASSGGSPEQFF
>once|NA|TRBJ1-2|TRBV5-1
TGTGCCAGCAGCTTTGGGGGCGCGGGCGGCTACACCTTC
CASSFGGAGGYTF
>NA|TRBD1|TRBJ2-7|TRBV18
TGTGCCAGCTCACTGCAACAGGGGGTCGAGCAGTACTTC
CASSLQQGVEQYF
>NA|NA|TRBJ2-7|TRBV7-6
TGTGCCAGCAGCCCAGGCCGGAGGGAAAGAGGCGAGCAGTACTTC
CASSPGRRERGEQYF
>NA|TRBD1|TRBJ1-5|TRBV5-8
TGTGCCAGCAGCCCGGACAGGCCCAATCAGCCCCAGCATTTT
CASSPDRPNQPQHF
>NA|NA|TRBJ2-5|TRBV7-9
TGTGCCAGCCGTTTACAAGAGACCCAGTACTTC
CASRLQETQYF
>once|NA|TRBJ2-5|TRBV7-9
TGTGCCAGCAGCTTAGGATCTAGTGATCAAGAGACCCAGTACTTC
CASSLGSSDQETQYF
>NA|TRBD1|TRBJ2-1|TRBV6-4
TGTGCCAGCAACCAGGGGACAGACATGTACAATGAGCAGTTCTTC
CASNQGTDMYNEQFF
>NA|NA|TRBJ1-2|TRBV5-1
TGCGCCAGCAGCTTGGGAGTACAGGGCGGCGGCTACACCTTC
CASSLGVQGGGYTF
>NA|TRBD2|TRBJ2-3|TRBV6-4
TGTGCCAGCAGCCTTAGCGGGGGGGCGACAGATACGCAGTATTTT
CASSLSGGATDTQYF
>NA|NA|TRBJ2-7|TRBV11-2
TGTGCCAGCAGCTTAAAGCCCAGGGGCTTGGGGAGCGAGCAGTACTTC
CASSLKPRGLGSEQYF
>NA|TRBD1|TRBJ2-7|TRBV4-1
TGCGCCAGCAGCCAGACCCGGGACAGGACCCCCTACGAGCAGTACTTC
CASSQTRDRTPYEQYF
>NA|NA|TRBJ2-5|TRBV7-8
TGTGCCAGCAGCTTAAACGGGGAGACCCAGTACTTC
CASSLNGETQYF
>NA|NA|TRBJ2-3|TRBV30
TGTGCCTGGAGTTCCAGCGGGTGGGCAGATACGCAGTATTTT
CAWSSSGWADTQYF